Listed below are T cell receptor beta chains from one sample, sequenced in a study of blood T cell repertoires in COVID-19. The protocol was immunoSEQ multiplex PCR, while the TCRdb copy is restricted to in-frame clones and leaves out a portion. The table lists 88,000 or so clones, roughly 80% of them singletons. The sequencing input was peripheral blood. The receptors were sampled from a man in his 60s with acute or convalescent COVID-19. Each CDR3 is given with its conserved first and last residue. A D gene is named only where the DNA matches it firmly. The size field is filled for only some rows; it gives once, few, many or a size class.

J gene: TRBJ1-1; V gene: TRBV6-6; clone size: NA; D gene: TRBD1; CDR3 protein: CASSRFPGGASYTEAFF; CDR3 DNA: TGTGCCAGCAGTCGATTCCCAGGGGGCGCGTCTTACACTGAAGCTTTCTTT
J gene: TRBJ1-5; V gene: TRBV4-2; clone size: NA; D gene: TRBD1; CDR3 protein: CASSQVLRGQSNQPQHF; CDR3 DNA: TGTGCCAGCAGCCAAGTCTTAAGGGGGCAAAGCAATCAGCCCCAGCATTTT
J gene: TRBJ2-5; V gene: TRBV15; clone size: NA; D gene: NA; CDR3 protein: CATSRTPGPSQETQYF; CDR3 DNA: TGTGCCACCAGCAGAACCCCTGGGCCTTCCCAAGAGACCCAGTACTTC
J gene: TRBJ2-3; V gene: TRBV7-2; clone size: NA; D gene: TRBD2; CDR3 protein: CASTFGGGTDTQYF; CDR3 DNA: TGTGCCAGCACCTTCGGCGGGGGAACAGATACGCAGTATTTT
J gene: TRBJ2-3; V gene: TRBV29-1; clone size: NA; D gene: TRBD1; CDR3 protein: CSVVQGADTQYF; CDR3 DNA: TGCAGCGTTGTACAGGGGGCGGATACGCAGTATTTT
J gene: TRBJ1-5; V gene: TRBV19; clone size: once; D gene: TRBD1; CDR3 protein: CASTNRGNQPQHF; CDR3 DNA: TGTGCCAGTACCAACAGGGGGAATCAGCCCCAGCATTTT
J gene: TRBJ2-7; V gene: TRBV3-1/TRBV3-2; clone size: few; D gene: NA; CDR3 protein: CASSPQRDTSEQYF; CDR3 DNA: TGTGCCAGCAGTCCACAAAGGGACACTTCCGAGCAGTACTTC
J gene: TRBJ1-1; V gene: TRBV15; clone size: NA; D gene: NA; CDR3 protein: CATSRDGLRIGGYTEAFF; CDR3 DNA: TGTGCCACCAGCAGAGATGGGTTGAGGATCGGCGGTTACACTGAAGCTTTCTTT
J gene: TRBJ2-1; V gene: TRBV5-4; clone size: NA; D gene: NA; CDR3 protein: CASSSDRYNEQFF; CDR3 DNA: TGTGCCAGCAGCTCCGACAGATACAATGAGCAGTTCTTC
J gene: TRBJ1-5; V gene: TRBV6-5; clone size: few; D gene: TRBD1; CDR3 protein: CATGTGNQPQHF; CDR3 DNA: TGTGCCACCGGGACAGGCAATCAGCCCCAGCATTTT
J gene: TRBJ2-3; V gene: TRBV13; clone size: NA; D gene: TRBD2; CDR3 protein: CASSSSGGPPNTQYF; CDR3 DNA: TGTGCCAGCAGCTCTAGCGGGGGCCCTCCCAATACGCAGTATTTT
J gene: TRBJ1-6; V gene: TRBV7-2; clone size: NA; D gene: TRBD1; CDR3 protein: CASSQDRGNSPLHF; CDR3 DNA: TGTGCCAGCAGTCAGGACAGGGGAAATTCACCCCTCCACTTT